The T cell receptor (beta chain) under discussion was sequenced for a study of T cells after yellow fever vaccination. Study observations and caveats: Weaker in magnitude, the secondary response showed a faster peak on day 5 versus 15. Boosting was followed by the reappearance of most primary-vaccination clones (under 97% CD4, roughly 90% CD8). Abundant clonotypes from the bulk population could get into FACS-sorted repertoires as contaminants.

Germline V gene data show CDR1 as MNHEY and CDR2 as SVGEGT. J gave up 0 bases and V 6 bases, and 7 bases lay outside the gene matches. CDR3 length equals 16 residues. This clonotype was counted only a few times. Antigen specificity is unknown. 5'RACE template switching generated TCR cDNA, adding a universal primer site and UMIs. MiXCR, run by TCRdb on the 5' RACE reads, gives a single entry per CDR3 protein. The sample carries fewer than 350,000 distinct CDR3 sequences, around 4% recorded once. V and J are TRBV6-2 or TRBV6-3 and TRBJ1-5, with TRBD1 matching 8 bases. This sequence originates from a man aged 18 to 30 who received the YFV17D yellow fever vaccine. The sample here was PBMCs, taken on the day of the yellow fever booster vaccination. The CDR3 here is CASSPGQGPSNQPQHF. In DNA, the CDR3 is TGTGCCAGCAGCCCCGGACAGGGCCCTAGCAATCAGCCCCAGCATTTT.